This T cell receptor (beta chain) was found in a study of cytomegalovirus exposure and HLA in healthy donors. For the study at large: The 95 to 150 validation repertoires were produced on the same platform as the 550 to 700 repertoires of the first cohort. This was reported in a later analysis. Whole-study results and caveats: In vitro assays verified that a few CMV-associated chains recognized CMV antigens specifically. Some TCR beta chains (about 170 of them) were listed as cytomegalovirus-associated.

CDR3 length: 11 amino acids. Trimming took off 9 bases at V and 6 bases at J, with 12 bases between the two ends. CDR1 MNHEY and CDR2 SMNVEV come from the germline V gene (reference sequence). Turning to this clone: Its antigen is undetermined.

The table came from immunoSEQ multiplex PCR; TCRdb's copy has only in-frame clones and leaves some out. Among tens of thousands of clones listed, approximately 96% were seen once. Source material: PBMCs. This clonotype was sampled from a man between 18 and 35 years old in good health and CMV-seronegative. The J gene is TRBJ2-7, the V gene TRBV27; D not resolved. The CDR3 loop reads CARALGGEQYF. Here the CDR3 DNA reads TGTGCCAGGGCCCTAGGTGGCGAGCAGTACTTC.